The T cell receptor (beta chain) described here comes from a study of neurological immune-mediated disorders (dated by TCRdb to between 2018 and 2021). Study-wide context: Peripheral blood TCR-beta repertoires from HTLV-I-associated myelopathy (HAM/TSP) patients, multiple sclerosis patients and healthy controls were compared by UMI-based sequencing. Longitudinal samples, technical triplicates and paired sorted CD4+ and CD8+ T-cell subsets, alongside PBMC samples, were included among the roughly 110 TCR-beta libraries. Longitudinal HAM/TSP donors and healthy donors each had 3 time-points at intervals of roughly 3-40 months. The cohort was made up of around 70 subjects, consisting of around 15 HAM/TSP patients, around 35 multiple sclerosis patients and around 20 healthy controls. Study-wide conclusions, independent of this receptor: Expanded clones from different subjects shared no identical CDR3 amino acid sequences, which suggests that TCR-beta repertoires were private in all groups. TCR clonal expansion was greatest in HAM/TSP patients and smallest in MS patients, who ranked below even healthy controls.

To synthesize cDNA, template-switch 5'RACE was performed with a primer carrying a 10-nucleotide random unique molecular identifier so that each TCR transcript was tagged. Every sequencing run yielded over 170 million TCR-beta sequences covering 15-18 subjects. The RNeasy kit was used for extraction of total RNA. The KAPA Real-time Library Amplification kit was used to amplify TCR-beta VDJ regions with primers targeting the TCR constant region and the 5'RACE anchor. A first PCR added sample indexes and Illumina adaptors, and a second PCR then raised library yield. After Ampure bead purification, the TCR product of roughly 650 bp was size-selected on a 2% E-gel SizeSelection system. Before pooling, library quality was assessed on a Bioanalyzer, concentration was determined with Qubit, and library quantification was performed with the Kapa Library Quantification kit. An Illumina HiSeq 2500 was used to sequence the libraries paired-end at 2 x 150 bp. To increase sequence diversity, about 23-32% phiX was spiked into each library pool. The study's own analysis went as follows. The UMI-based MiGEC pipeline processed quality-filtered reads and removed over 80% of raw TCR sequences during error correction. IMGT germline references were used for alignment of VDJ genes, and clonotypes were defined by a unique CDR3 amino acid sequence together with V-J genes. Clonal expansion, Shannon diversity, and CDR3 relatedness (CalcPairwiseDistances, ClusterSamples) were evaluated with VDJtools, and phylogenetic trees were built with CLCbio workbench. A clone was classed as expanded if it had 8 or more unique UMIs, a cutoff based on coefficient-of-variation modelling across technical triplicates. Starting from the raw public reads, TCRdb applied fastp trimming at Q25, assembled clones with MiXCR and retained in-frame beta chains. One record per CDR3 amino acid sequence lists the most common genes and DNA. These V and J calls rely on TCRdb rather than the paper's analysis. The sample records tens of thousands of distinct CDR3 sequences, about an eighth of which are singletons. The ten largest make up 4.5% to 5.5% of the sample.

Read against the paper, the sample's time point label means: longitudinal time-point 1 (baseline). For the unsorted PBMC libraries, 2 million PBMCs were stored in RNAlater at -80 degrees C until RNA extraction and were used to generate the libraries. Peripheral blood was subjected to Ficoll-Hypaque density gradient centrifugation to isolate PBMCs, which were then cryopreserved in liquid nitrogen. At least ten counts were recorded for this clonotype. Its antigen is still unknown. Within one base of it there is no much larger clone, and no base qualities were kept. V drops 3 bases and J drops 1 base, leaving 4 bases in between. The CDR3 runs 11 amino acids, cysteine and phenylalanine included. Only CDR3 DNA remains: 33 bases, in frame from the first base. For CDR1 and CDR2, the germline V gene (reference sequence) lists DFQATT and SNEGSKA.

The clonotype originates from a female donor with HTLV-1-associated myelopathy (HAM/TSP). The chain links TRBV20-1 with TRBJ2-7, with no D gene named confidently. Material for sequencing was PBMCs. In nucleotides, the sequence is TGCAGTGCTAGCGGGTCCTACGAGCAGTACTTC. It encodes CSASGSYEQYF.